The T cell receptor beta chain described here comes from a study of OX40 agonist ivuxolimab in advanced cancers. Study outcomes and limitations: Among T cells, CD8+ cells averaged more expanded clones than CD4+ cells.

Comments on this clone: Its target is not known.

The method was immunoSEQ multiplex PCR; TCRdb's version includes in-frame clones alone and lacks a portion of them. The sample holds about 46,000 clones, around nine tenths seen once. This CDR3 is 13 amino acids long. J gave up 6 bases and V 8 bases, and 8 bases lay outside the gene matches. Germline assignment: CDR1 ENHRY and CDR2 SYGVKD. With baseline, cycle 4 day 1, and cycle 7 day 1 as timepoints, blood was sampled. This TCR derives from an adult with an advanced solid tumor such as melanoma, head and neck, liver or kidney cancer. The chain employs TRBV10-3 and TRBJ1-2, with 8 bases that match TRBD1. This sample comprised CD4+ or CD8+ T cells sorted from blood, obtained in a trial of the OX40 agonist ivuxolimab. CDR3 bases: TGTGCCATCGGACAGGGATTAGGAAATGGCTACACCTTC. This encodes CAIGQGLGNGYTF.